This T cell receptor (beta chain) was profiled in a study of glioma-infiltrating T cells. Broader study findings: Tissue-blood divergence was below expectation in non-neoplastic patients, above in gliomas.

This CDR3 region has 15 residues. Germline V gives CDR1 MDHEN, CDR2 SYDVKM. With 3 bases removed from V and 8 bases from J, the gap between germline ends came to 16 bases. The iRepertoire nested amplicon-rescue multiplex PCR amplified TCR alpha and beta CDR3s from RNA. Input was roughly 95-450 ng of tissue mRNA or PBMC total RNA. Each CDR3 protein is one row after TCRdb ran MiXCR on the multiplex PCR reads. This sample carries around 180,000 distinct CDR3 sequences, around 45% of them seen once, and the ten largest clones take roughly 5.2%. About this clonotype: Its cognate antigen is unknown. This clone may be a read error of a much larger clone one base away.

The chain is built from TRBV28 and TRBJ1-4; D call uncertain. Sequencing input: glioma tissue, nonneoplastic brain tissue, or PBMCs (not recorded which). The sequence derives from a human donor with low-grade glioma or glioblastoma, undergoing nonglioma brain surgery, or in good health (not recorded which). The CDR3 coding sequence is TGTGCCAGCAGTTTGGCGACATGGTGGCAAGAAAAACTGTTTTTT. Its protein product is CASSLATWWQEKLFF.